This TCR beta chain was profiled in a study of blood T cell repertoires in COVID-19. Whole-study context: The study drew acute and convalescent COVID-19 samples from the United States, Italy and Spain. Sources were T cells, B-cell-depleted T cells, or PBMCs; the material itself was cDNA or gDNA.

The study assigned cohorts using participant-reported clinical history. Germline-derived CDR1 and CDR2 are SEHNR and FQNEAQ (reference sequence). CDR3 size: 13 residues. The germline V and J ends were trimmed by 9 bases and 0 bases, with 11 bases remaining between them. Using immunoSEQ multiplex PCR, the repertoire was profiled, and TCRdb retains in-frame clones only, with some absent. The sample yields roughly 230,000 clones, around 84% seen once. This clonotype was sampled from a woman in her 50s who had been exposed to COVID-19. This sequence joins TRBV7-9 and TRBJ1-1; no reliable D call. Sequencing used PBMCs or T cells enriched from blood (not recorded which). The CDR3 reads CASQPGLNTEAFF. CDR3 sequence (DNA): TGTGCCAGTCAGCCGGGTCTGAACACTGAAGCTTTCTTT. The complete variable domain, with remaining parts taken from reference TRBV7-9 and TRBJ1-1, reads DTGVSQNPRHKITKRGQNVTFRCDPISEHNRLYWYRQTLGQGPEFLTYFQNEAQLEKSRLLSDRFSAERPKGSFSTLEIQRTEQGDSAMYLCASQPGLNTEAFFGQGTRLTVV.